The 26 T cell receptor beta chains given below trace back to one sample, sequenced in a study of regulatory T cells in long-lasting Graves disease (dated by TCRdb to about 2021). The time point label for this specimen denotes: newly diagnosed GD, antithyroid drugs for less than 3 months. For both TCR sequencing and RNA sequencing, RNA was extracted from PBMCs in TRIzol. Library method: multiplex PCR. Sequencer: Illumina HiSeq 4000. TCR beta libraries were built with iRepertoire HTBI primers and Arm-PCR amplification of CDR3 regions. Using fastp at Q25 and MiXCR, TCRdb reprocessed the public reads and kept productive beta chains. Each record represents a unique CDR3 protein, reported with the most common genes and DNA among its rows. This sample lists 350,000 to 400,000 distinct CDR3 sequences; 15% to 19% were detected once. Around a fifth of the sample is held by the ten biggest clonotypes. The input for sequencing was peripheral blood mononuclear cells (PBMCs), taken at new diagnosis, from a patient treated with antithyroid drugs. These TCRs come from a female donor with Graves disease.

This clonotype was seen at least ten times. The genes are TRBV28 and TRBJ1-2, with D possibly being TRBD1 (5 bases). Trimming cost V 6 bases and J 3 bases, with 20 bases left between them. Germline V CDR1 and CDR2: MDHEN, SYDVKM. CDR3 length equals 16 residues. CDR3 protein: CASSSPGQGLYYGYTF. In DNA form, the CDR3 reads TGTGCCAGCAGCTCCCCCGGGCAGGGCCTCTACTATGGCTACACCTTC.

This clonotype was found many times. CDR3 amino acids: CASSVGQDEETQYF. The CDR3 bases are TGTGCCAGCAGCGTCGGACAGGACGAAGAGACCCAGTACTTC. This chain uses TRBV3-1 with TRBJ2-5; TRBD1 matches at 7 bases. Per the germline V gene, CDR1 is LGHDT and CDR2 is YNNKEL (reference sequence). The CDR3 runs 14 residues. The V segment lost 5 bases and the J segment 3 bases; nucleotides outside the gene matches: 6.

This clonotype has at least ten counts. The chain couples TRBV15 to TRBJ2-1, with D hard to call. V lost 1 base and J 9 bases, leaving 19 bases between the germline ends. The germline V gene has CDR1 LNHNV and CDR2 YYDKDF (reference sequence). The CDR3 covers 16 residues. CDR3 coding DNA: TGTGCCACCAGCAGAGTTAGGTCGGACGGTGTGGGTGAGCAGTTCTTC. This translates into CATSRVRSDGVGEQFF.

This clonotype was observed many times. This rearrangement joins TRBV24-1 to TRBJ1-2; D call uncertain. This CDR3 contains 14 residues. The germline V gene has CDR1 KGHDR and CDR2 SFDVKD. Trimming removed 3 bases at V and 1 base at J, with 8 bases between. CDR3 DNA sequence: TGTGCCACCAGTGATGGTACAGATAACTATGGCTACACCTTC. It translates to CATSDGTDNYGYTF.

This clonotype was seen at least ten times. The gene calls are TRBV7-2 and TRBJ1-6; D possibly corresponds to TRBD1 (5 bases). Germline CDR1 SGHTA, CDR2 FQGNSA. Trimming removed 2 bases from V and 0 bases from J, with 11 bases in between. The CDR3 contains 17 residues. CDR3 sequence: CASSLHDSISYNSPLHF. Here the CDR3 DNA reads TGTGCCAGCAGCTTACACGACAGCATCTCCTATAATTCACCCCTCCACTTT. The full variable domain, its missing parts supplied by reference TRBV7-2 and TRBJ1-6, is GAGVSQSPSNKVTEKGKDVELRCDPISGHTALYWYRQSLGQGLEFLIYFQGNSAPDKSGLPSDRFSAERTGGSVSTLTIQRTQQEDSAVYLCASSLHDSISYNSPLHFGNGTRLTVT.

This clonotype was counted at least ten times. The chain employs TRBV2 and TRBJ1-5, with D tentatively TRBD1 (6 bases). CDR3 length equals 16 residues. Germline loops: CDR1 SNHLY, CDR2 FYNNEI. V lost 0 bases to trimming and J lost 7 bases, with 16 bases between them. CDR3 region: CASSEAGGGFKQPQHF. In DNA form, the CDR3 reads TGTGCCAGCAGTGAAGCAGGGGGTGGGTTTAAGCAGCCCCAGCATTTT. The entire variable domain, with the rest obtained from reference TRBV2 and TRBJ1-5, is as follows: EPEVTQTPSHQVTQMGQEVILRCVPISNHLYFYWYRQILGQKVEFLVSFYNNEISEKSEIFDDQFSVERPDGSNFTLKIRSTKLEDSAMYFCASSEAGGGFKQPQHFGDGTRLSIL.

This clonotype was seen a handful of times. The chain employs TRBV9 and TRBJ2-3; either TRBD1 or TRBD2 may fit D (6 bases each). Germline lookup yields CDR1 SGDLS and CDR2 YYNGEE. The germline V and J ends were trimmed by 0 bases and 4 bases, with 9 bases remaining between them. The CDR3 covers 14 residues. The CDR3 coding sequence is TGTGCCAGCAGCGTAGAGGGGGGCCCAGATACGCAGTATTTT. Protein: CASSVEGGPDTQYF.

Many counts were recorded for this clonotype. The CDR3 nucleotides are TGTGCCAGCAGCCCAACTAGCGGGGGGCTCTACGAGCAGTACTTC. The encoded protein is CASSPTSGGLYEQYF. The V call is TRBV28, the J call TRBJ2-7; 12 bases map to TRBD2. Germline-derived CDR1 and CDR2 are MDHEN and SYDVKM. There are 15 residues in the CDR3. V dropped 6 bases and J dropped 3; count of bases not matched to a gene: 6.

This chain connects TRBV6-1 to TRBJ1-5; 10 nucleotides agree with TRBD1. This CDR3 contains 15 residues. Unmatched junction bases numbered 5, after V lost 7 bases and J lost 2 bases. Germline assignment: CDR1 MNHNS and CDR2 SASEGT. The CDR3 loop is CASKDGTGGNQPQHF. In nucleotides, the CDR3 is TGTGCCAGCAAGGACGGGACAGGGGGCAATCAGCCCCAGCATTTT.

The chain carries TRBV5-1 and TRBJ2-3; perhaps TRBD2 as D (6 bases). There are 14 residues in the CDR3. The V end was cut by 0 bases, the J end by 5 bases, with 10 bases between. Germline V gene data show CDR1 as SGHRS and CDR2 as YFSETQ. Here the CDR3 reads CASSLGLVIDTQYF. The DNA for the CDR3 is TGCGCCAGCAGCTTGGGACTAGTTATAGATACGCAGTATTTT.

This clonotype turned up a few times. The rearrangement links TRBV9 to TRBJ1-6, with D uncertain. Germline loops: CDR1 SGDLS, CDR2 YYNGEE. The CDR3 is 15 residues long. Trimming left V 0 bases short and J 7 bases short, with 11 bases between. CDR3 sequence: CASSVGGIANSPLHF. The CDR3 DNA follows: TGTGCCAGCAGCGTAGGTGGGATCGCCAATTCACCCCTCCACTTT.

This clonotype has a count of ten or more. V is TRBV2 and J is TRBJ1-4, with unresolved D. The V end lost 5 bases, the J end lost 0 bases, and 10 bases lay between the germline ends. This CDR3 spans 15 amino acids. Germline CDR1 and CDR2: SNHLY and FYNNEI. CDR3 coding DNA: TGTGCCAGCAGTCAGCTACCTGCAACTAATGAAAAACTGTTTTTT. Amino acids: CASSQLPATNEKLFF.

The chain couples TRBV12-3 or TRBV12-4 to TRBJ2-1; D is unclear. This CDR3 comprises 14 residues. The V end was cut by 4 bases, the J end by 7 bases, with 14 bases between. The CDR3 sequence: CASSSTWAANEQFF. CDR3 DNA sequence: TGTGCCAGCAGTTCTACCTGGGCGGCAAATGAGCAGTTCTTC.

This clonotype was seen repeatedly, ten times or more. The rearrangement uses TRBV6-1 and TRBJ1-1; D is unclear. The CDR3 is 13 residues long. V shed 7 bases and J shed 1 base, with 10 bases lying between them. Germline CDR1 reads MNHNS; CDR2 reads SASEGT. CDR3 sequence reads: CASNLSPNTEAFF. CDR3 bases: TGTGCCAGCAATTTGTCACCGAACACTGAAGCTTTCTTT.

This clonotype was seen repeatedly, ten times or more. This chain connects TRBV30 to TRBJ2-2; D remains unclear. Trimming removed 0 bases from V and 6 bases from J, with 8 bases in between. The CDR3 length is 13 residues. Germline assignment: CDR1 GTSNPN and CDR2 SVGIG (reference sequence). The CDR3 sequence: CAWSVGTPGELFF. CDR3 bases: TGTGCCTGGAGTGTAGGCACCCCCGGGGAGCTGTTTTTT.

In its sample, this clonotype was seen many times. The chain joins TRBV12-3 or TRBV12-4 to TRBJ1-5; D gene ambiguous. Trimming took 2 bases from V and 3 from J, leaving 17 bases between them. The CDR3 sequence is 17 residues long. This CDR3 reads CASSLRIRGGNNQPQHF. The CDR3 DNA reads as TGTGCCAGCAGTTTAAGGATCCGGGGAGGGAACAATCAGCCCCAGCATTTT.

The CDR3 sequence is CASTEAGGSYNEQFF. CDR3 in DNA: TGTGCCAGCACCGAAGCGGGAGGTTCCTACAATGAGCAGTTCTTC. The chain employs TRBV28 and TRBJ2-1, with TRBD2 identical over 9 bases. Germline V gene data show CDR1 as MDHEN and CDR2 as SYDVKM. This CDR3 region has 15 residues. The trim removed 7 bases at V and 1 base at J, leaving 5 bases unmatched.

V is TRBV4-1 and J is TRBJ1-5; D uncertain. Deletions cut 4 bases from V and 1 base from J, with 14 bases between. The CDR3 runs 16 residues. The germline gives CDR1 MGHRA, CDR2 YSYEKL. The CDR3 nucleotides are TGCGCCAGCAGCCCGGGCCGTCGGGGAAGCAATCAGCCCCAGCATTTT. Encoded protein: CASSPGRRGSNQPQHF.

The gene calls are TRBV6-2 or TRBV6-3 and TRBJ2-1; no firm D call. The CDR3 covers 14 residues. Trimming took 6 bases from V and 4 from J, leaving 13 bases between them. Germline lookup yields CDR1 MNHEY and CDR2 SVGEGT. As DNA, the CDR3 is TGTGCCAGCAGCCACGGACGGCTTTACAATGAGCAGTTCTTC. This encodes CASSHGRLYNEQFF.

The sample holds many counts of this clonotype. This chain connects TRBV7-2 to TRBJ2-1; no firm D call. Germline loops: CDR1 SGHTA, CDR2 FQGNSA. The CDR3 length is 15 residues. Deletions cut 0 bases from V and 3 bases from J, with 9 bases between. The CDR3 DNA reads TGTGCCAGCAGCTTAGCGGGTGTCGGCTACAATGAGCAGTTCTTC. Its protein is CASSLAGVGYNEQFF.

The chain carries TRBV19 and TRBJ1-1; 9 bases map to TRBD1. V dropped 6 bases and J dropped 5; count of bases not matched to a gene: 31. The CDR3 consists of 22 residues. The V gene's germline CDR1 is LNHDA and CDR2 SQIVND (reference sequence). The CDR3 sequence: CASRKIEYFLGTGSPSVTEAFF. The CDR3 DNA sequence: TGTGCCAGTAGGAAGATTGAGTACTTCCTCGGGACAGGGAGTCCGAGCGTTACTGAAGCTTTCTTT.

This clonotype occurred many times. The chain combines TRBV28 with TRBJ2-1, with 8 nucleotides matching TRBD2. This CDR3 is built from 17 residues. The V and J ends lost 1 base and 8 bases, in that order; junction bases with no gene match: 13. The germline gives CDR1 MDHEN, CDR2 SYDVKM. The DNA for the CDR3 is TGTGCCAGCAGTTTATTGGGTAGCGGGGCTTCTCTGTATGAGCAGTTCTTC. It specifies CASSLLGSGASLYEQFF. Supplemented by reference TRBV28 and TRBJ2-1, the full variable domain reads DVKVTQSSRYLVKRTGEKVFLECVQDMDHENMFWYRQDPGLGLRLIYFSYDVKMKEKGDIPEGYSVSREKKERFSLILESASTNQTSMYLCASSLLGSGASLYEQFFGPGTRLTVL.

V gene TRBV9 combines with J gene TRBJ1-5; 7 bases fit TRBD1. CDR1 is SGDLS, CDR2 YYNGEE, per germline. This CDR3 has 15 residues. J lost 5 bases, V lost 0 bases, and 5 bases had no gene match. In DNA, the CDR3 is TGTGCCAGCAGCGTAGGAGGGGGCGAGGATCAGCCCCAGCATTTT. The encoded protein is CASSVGGGEDQPQHF.

This clonotype was recorded many times. The V gene is TRBV29-1, the J gene TRBJ2-3; 12 bases agree with TRBD2. Germline CDR1 and CDR2: SQVTM and ANQGSEA. V gave up 3 bases and J gave up 5 bases; unmatched junction bases: 12. The CDR3 covers 17 residues. The CDR3 here is CSVELGARGLAGDTQYF. The CDR3 DNA is TGCAGCGTTGAGTTAGGGGCGAGGGGACTAGCGGGAGATACGCAGTATTTT.

This clonotype was counted ten times or more. The chain uses TRBV5-1 and TRBJ1-1; perhaps TRBD1 as D (6 bases). V was pared by 3 bases and J by 4 bases, with 10 bases between. Germline V gene lookup returns CDR1 SGHRS and CDR2 YFSETQ. The CDR3 loop spans 13 amino acids. CDR3 nucleotides: TGCGCCAGCAGCTCGGGGGGGGCCACTGAAGCTTTCTTT. Its protein is CASSSGGATEAFF. Drawing the rest from reference TRBV5-1 and TRBJ1-1, the complete variable domain is KAGVTQTPRYLIKTRGQQVTLSCSPISGHRSVSWYQQTPGQGLQFLFEYFSETQRNKGNFPGRFSGRQFSNSRSEMNVSTLELGDSALYLCASSSGGATEAFFGQGTRLTVV.

This clonotype has only a few counts. The junction and the germline gene differ at one end; a read error may be behind it. The chain joins TRBV12-3 or TRBV12-4 to TRBJ1-3; D may be TRBD1 (5 bases). CDR3 length: 15 amino acids. The CDR3 is CASSFLGGRGSTIYF. The CDR3, as DNA: TGTGCCAGCAGTTTCCTGGGGGGGAGGGGAAGCACCATATATTTT.